This TCR beta chain was recorded in a study of T cell responses to AZD1222 COVID-19 vaccine. General study findings and limits: The donor group comprised mostly white British people and more females; the analysis possibly underestimated clonal diversity.

About this clone itself: Its specificity is unknown.

The repertoire was sequenced with immunoSEQ multiplex PCR; TCRdb's copy has only in-frame clones and lacks some. The sample carries about 150,000 clones, about 92% recorded once. The CDR3 extends over 15 amino acids. Germline CDR1 SGHKS, CDR2 YYEKEE (reference sequence). The V end lost 4 bases, the J end lost 2 bases, and 12 bases lay between the germline ends. The chain recombines TRBV5-5 with TRBJ1-4; D may be TRBD1 (5 bases). The specimen was peripheral blood, collected on day 0 of AZD1222 vaccination. This TCR was recovered from an adult in good health. In DNA form, the CDR3 reads TGTGCCAGCAGCCTAGGAGGGGTTACTAATGAAAAACTGTTTTTT. Its protein is CASSLGGVTNEKLFF.